This T cell receptor beta chain was retrieved from a study of technical replicates of blood from several donors. The germline CDR1 and CDR2 sequences are SGHDT and YYEEEE. Trimming pared 4 bases from V and 9 bases from J, leaving 12 bases between. The CDR3 runs to 12 residues. Here immunoSEQ multiplex PCR was the method, and the copy in TCRdb shows in-frame clones only, minus some. This sample yields some 60,000 clones, of which nearly 90% are seen a single time; around 4.4% belongs to the top ten. Material: PBMCs. The V call is TRBV5-6, the J call TRBJ2-3; no clear D gene. This clonotype originated in a human donor in good health. Some clones in this sample may be carry-over from other donors' samples. This CDR3 reads CASSPRSRTQYF. CDR3 DNA sequence: TGTGCCAGCAGCCCCCGTTCACGGACGCAGTATTTT. The full variable domain, in which reference TRBV5-6 and TRBJ2-3 provide the parts outside the CDR3, is DAGVTQSPTHLIKTRGQQVTLRCSPKSGHDTVSWYQQALGQGPQFIFQYYEEEERQRGNFPDRFSGHQFPNYSSELNVNALLLGDSALYLCASSPRSRTQYFGPGTRLTVL.